Included here is one T cell receptor beta chain sequence, with context. Its matching antigen is unknown. Data came from immunoSEQ multiplex PCR; TCRdb stores just in-frame clones and leaves some out. The sample lists roughly 90,000 clones, roughly 89% occurring once. This sample stems from a study of OX40 agonist ivuxolimab in advanced cancers. The wider study: Hepatocellular carcinoma, melanoma, renal cell or head and neck cancer was diagnosed in the dose-escalation patients. The study's findings and limits: At 0.1 to 3.0 mg/kg, CD4+ and CD8+ blood T cells expanded clonally by week 6.

V shed 0 bases and J shed 10 bases, with 11 bases lying between them. In germline, CDR1 is SGHDT, CDR2 YYEEEE. CDR3 length equals 14 residues. This chain joins TRBV5-6 and TRBJ1-6; possibly TRBD1 for D (5 bases). The receptor was isolated from an adult with an advanced solid tumor such as melanoma, head and neck, liver or kidney cancer. This sample comprised CD4+ or CD8+ T cells sorted from blood, obtained in a trial of the OX40 agonist ivuxolimab. CDR3 amino acids: CASSLAGGLSPLHF. CDR3 sequence (DNA): TGTGCCAGCAGCTTGGCGGGGGGACTCTCACCCCTCCACTTT. The variable domain in full, with the rest retrieved from reference TRBV5-6 and TRBJ1-6, is DAGVTQSPTHLIKTRGQQVTLRCSPKSGHDTVSWYQQALGQGPQFIFQYYEEEERQRGNFPDRFSGHQFPNYSSELNVNALLLGDSALYLCASSLAGGLSPLHFGNGTRLTVT.